This entry lists 16 T cell receptor beta chains sequenced from one sample in a study of T-cell memory formation after mild COVID-19. TCRdb redid the calling of the 5' RACE reads with MiXCR, one entry per CDR3 protein. The sample shows about 340,000 distinct CDR3 sequences, 10% to 15% of them seen only once. The specimen was PBMCs or a T cell subset sorted from them (not recorded which). Receptors originate from a man between 18 and 29 years old who had mild COVID-19 (a few samples of this study predate the infection). Cell type and time point are not known.

There are a few counts of this clonotype. One end of the junction varies from germline; a read error may be responsible. The rearrangement links TRBV15 to TRBJ1-3; 9 positions agree with TRBD1. The CDR3 covers 15 residues. Per the germline V gene, CDR1 is LNHNV and CDR2 is YYDKDF (reference sequence). The CDR3 nucleotides are TGTGCCACCAGCCGAGACAGGGGGGAAGCAAACACCATATATTTT. Protein product: CATSRDRGEANTIYF.

This clonotype was found many times. This chain connects TRBV10-3 to TRBJ2-7; tentatively, D is TRBD2 (5 bases). This CDR3 comprises 11 residues. Germline V gives CDR1 ENHRY, CDR2 SYGVKD. The CDR3 sequence is CAGGEGYEQYF. CDR3 bases: TGTGCGGGTGGAGAGGGCTACGAGCAGTACTTC.

The chain combines TRBV29-1 with TRBJ1-1; D gene uncertain. The CDR3 runs 13 residues. V was pared by 4 bases and J by 2 bases, with 11 bases between. Germline CDR1 is SQVTM and CDR2 is ANQGSEA. The CDR3 loop is CSVAQHYNTEAFF. DNA for the CDR3: TGCAGCGTTGCACAGCATTATAACACTGAAGCTTTCTTT.

A few counts support this clonotype. This chain links TRBV6-2 or TRBV6-3 with TRBJ2-7, with 9 bases fitting TRBD2. This CDR3 is built from 15 residues. CDR1 and CDR2 (germline): MNHEY, SVGEGT. V shed 8 bases, J shed 2 bases, and the junction held 10 bases outside the gene matches. This chain's CDR3 is CASGYGTSRTYEQYV. In DNA form, the CDR3 reads TGTGCCAGCGGGTACGGGACTAGCCGTACCTACGAGCAGTACGTC.

This clonotype was detected many times. The V call is TRBV12-3 or TRBV12-4, the J call TRBJ1-2; D gene uncertain. The V end was cut by 3 bases, the J end by 7 bases, with 6 bases between. This CDR3 is 11 amino acids long. Here the CDR3 DNA reads TGTGCCAGCAGTTTGGGCGCTGGCTACACCTTC. Encoded protein: CASSLGAGYTF.

This clonotype was seen a few times. The chain uses TRBV9 and TRBJ2-7, with 11 bases that match TRBD1. The V and J ends lost 4 bases and 2 bases, in that order; junction bases with no gene match: 5. This CDR3 is built from 15 residues. CDR1 and CDR2 (germline): SGDLS, YYNGEE. As DNA, the CDR3 is TGTGCCAGCAGCCTCGGACAGGGGGCCCCCTACGAGCAGTACTTC. This gives the protein CASSLGQGAPYEQYF.

This clonotype occurred a few times. This chain links TRBV12-3 or TRBV12-4 with TRBJ2-3; 8 positions match TRBD1. The CDR3 loop spans 15 amino acids. V lost 6 bases, J lost 7 bases, and 12 bases stayed unmatched. The CDR3 loop reads CASSLSAQGAYTQYF. CDR3 coding DNA: TGTGCCAGCAGCCTCAGCGCCCAGGGGGCCTATACGCAGTATTTT.

This clonotype was observed a few times. The V and J genes are TRBV27 and TRBJ2-7; a weak D match, TRBD1 (5 bases). Trimming left V 5 bases short and J 7 bases short, with 21 bases between. Germline lookup yields CDR1 MNHEY and CDR2 SMNVEV (reference sequence). This CDR3 is 15 amino acids long. The CDR3 loop is CASSQIGAKIGEQYF. The CDR3, as DNA: TGTGCCAGCAGTCAAATAGGGGCTAAGATCGGAGAGCAGTACTTC.

This clonotype was seen repeatedly, ten times or more. This chain uses TRBV5-1 with TRBJ1-1; D remains unclear. Germline-derived CDR1 and CDR2 are SGHRS and YFSETQ. The CDR3 consists of 17 residues. The V end was cut by 0 bases, the J end by 2 bases, with 17 bases between. The CDR3 region is CASSLGGGLALNTEAFF. The CDR3 nucleotides are TGCGCCAGCAGCTTGGGCGGAGGGCTTGCCCTAAACACTGAAGCTTTCTTT.

This clonotype has at least ten counts. The gene calls are TRBV12-3 or TRBV12-4 and TRBJ1-5; D remains unclear. The CDR3 spans 13 residues. V was clipped by 6 bases and J by 0 bases, with 6 bases between them. The CDR3 region has the DNA TGTGCCAGCAGCGGGTATAGCAATCAGCCCCAGCATTTT. Amino acid sequence: CASSGYSNQPQHF.

The chain recombines TRBV12-3 or TRBV12-4 with TRBJ1-2; D is possibly TRBD1 (5 bases). This CDR3 has 12 residues. V lost 3 bases, J lost 7 bases, and 9 bases lay in between. The CDR3 nucleotides are TGTGCCAGCAGTTTCGCAGGGAGTGGCTACACCTTC. This translates into CASSFAGSGYTF.

This clonotype was observed many times. The CDR3 sequence is CASSPSSGANVLTF. The CDR3 DNA reads as TGTGCCAGCAGCCCGAGCTCTGGGGCCAACGTCCTGACTTTC. The chain joins TRBV7-7 to TRBJ2-6; D unclear. The germline V gene encodes CDR1 SSHAT and CDR2 FNYEAQ (reference sequence). This CDR3 has 14 amino acids. Trimming stripped 5 bases from V and 0 bases from J, with 5 bases between.

This clonotype was detected a few times. This rearrangement joins TRBV3-1 to TRBJ2-2, with TRBD1 as a possible D gene (6 bases). Trimming removed 1 base at V and 7 bases at J, with 19 bases between. Germline V gives CDR1 LGHDT, CDR2 YNNKEL (reference sequence). The CDR3 covers 17 residues. Here the CDR3 reads CASSQAGLAGVDGELFF. The CDR3 DNA reads TGTGCCAGCAGCCAAGCCGGGCTGGCAGGGGTGGACGGGGAGCTGTTTTTT.

This clonotype was seen only a few times. The V call is TRBV9, the J call TRBJ2-1, with a tentative D call TRBD2 (6 bases). CDR3 length: 16 residues. From germline, CDR1 is SGDLS and CDR2 YYNGEE. Trimming stripped 4 bases from V and 5 bases from J, with 19 bases between. The CDR3 coding sequence is TGTGCCAGCAGCATCGGCCCCGGGACTCGGCACAATGAGCAGTTCTTC. Residues: CASSIGPGTRHNEQFF.

This clonotype was seen a handful of times. The J gene is TRBJ2-7, the V gene TRBV4-1; D is undetermined. Germline V gene lookup returns CDR1 MGHRA and CDR2 YSYEKL. Trimming stripped 0 bases from V and 5 bases from J, with 11 bases between. CDR3 length: 14 residues. CDR3 protein: CASSQDLGANEQYV. DNA for the CDR3: TGCGCCAGCAGCCAAGATCTCGGTGCTAACGAGCAGTACGTC.

Only a few counts were recorded for this clonotype. The chain uses TRBV9 and TRBJ2-7; D is perhaps TRBD1 or TRBD2 (5 bases each). Trimming left V 4 bases short and J 0 bases short, with 20 bases between. The germline V gene encodes CDR1 SGDLS and CDR2 YYNGEE. This CDR3 is 17 amino acids long. The CDR3 nucleotides are TGTGCCAGCAGCCACCGAGGGGCAGGGCTGGGCTCCTACGAGCAGTACTTC. This sequence encodes CASSHRGAGLGSYEQYF.